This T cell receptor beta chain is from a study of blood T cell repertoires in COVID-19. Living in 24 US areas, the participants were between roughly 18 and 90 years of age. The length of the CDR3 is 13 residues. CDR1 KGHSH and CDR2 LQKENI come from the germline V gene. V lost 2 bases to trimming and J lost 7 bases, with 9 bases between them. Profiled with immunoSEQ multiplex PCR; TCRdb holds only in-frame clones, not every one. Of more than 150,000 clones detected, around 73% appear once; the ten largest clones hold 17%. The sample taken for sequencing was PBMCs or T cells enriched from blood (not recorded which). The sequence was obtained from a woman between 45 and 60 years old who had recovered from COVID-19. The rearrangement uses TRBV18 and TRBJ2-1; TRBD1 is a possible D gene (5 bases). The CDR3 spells CASSPVRDNEQFF. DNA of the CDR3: TGTGCCAGCTCACCAGTCAGGGATAATGAGCAGTTCTTC.